Below, 29 T cell receptor beta chains from the same sample are listed, as sequenced in a study of T cells in women clearing cervical HPV infection. Assay used: immunoSEQ multiplex PCR; TCRdb lists only in-frame clones, some missing. The sample totals some 30,000 clones. Material for sequencing was blood buffy coat. Receptors originate from a woman aged 18 to 75 with a cervical HPV16 infection that either progressed to CIN3+ or cleared (not recorded which).

Concerning this clone: From the germline J gene comes the end of the CDR3, since the read stops 3 residues before it. The V gene is TRBV5-4, the J gene TRBJ1-5; D is perhaps TRBD1 (5 bases). Germline V lookup: CDR1 SGHNT, CDR2 YYREEE (reference sequence). The CDR3 sequence is 13 residues long. V was trimmed by 9 bases and J by 0 bases, leaving 10 bases between them. CDR3 region: CAICDSSNQPQHF. The sequenced CDR3 bases are TGTGCCATCTGTGACAGTAGCAATCAGCCC. The full variable domain, completed using reference TRBV5-4 and TRBJ1-5, is ETGVTQSPTHLIKTRGQQVTLRCSSQSGHNTVSWYQQALGQGPQFIFQYYREEENGRGNFPPRFSGLQFPNYSSELNVNALELDDSALYLCAICDSSNQPQHFGDGTRLSIL.

The sequenced part of the CDR3 DNA is TGTGCCAGCAGGATATTTCGACAGGGGGCTAAGGAAAATGAAAAA. Amino acids: CASRIFRQGAKENEK. The full-length CDR3 reads as CASRIFRQGAKENEKLFF. The V call is TRBV12-3 or TRBV12-4, the J call TRBJ1-4; 10 bases line up with TRBD1. The read comes to an end 3 residues before the CDR3 does, leaving the germline J gene to fill in the end. Trimming at V came to 6 bases and at J to 5 bases, leaving 15 bases not matched to a gene. The CDR3 totals 18 residues.

To note about this clone: The CDR3 extends 3 residues past the end of the read, so its final part is completed from the germline J gene. The gene calls are TRBV5-1 and TRBJ2-1, with 10 bases fitting TRBD2. The germline CDR1 and CDR2 sequences are SGHRS and YFSETQ. This CDR3 region has 16 residues. The V segment lost 2 bases and the J segment 4 bases; nucleotides outside the gene matches: 6. CDR3 bases read: TGCGCCAGCAGCTTAATACCGGGACTAGCGTACAATGAG. Protein: CASSLIPGLAYNE. In full, the CDR3 reads CASSLIPGLAYNEQFF.

Comment on this clone: Sequencing ends 3 residues short of the CDR3 end; the germline J gene provides the rest. J is TRBJ2-7 and V is TRBV4-1; 7 bases are shared with TRBD2. The CDR3 extends over 16 amino acids. J was trimmed by 1 base and V by 4 bases; bases with no gene match: 10. Germline CDR1 MGHRA, CDR2 YSYEKL. Here the CDR3 reads CASSPSPLATSYEQYF. Incomplete CDR3 DNA: TGCGCCAGCAGCCCCTCCCCACTAGCGACTTCCTACGAG.

To note about this clone: The CDR3 end is not reached by the read, which stops 3 residues before it; the germline J gene fills it in. This chain joins TRBV6-4 and TRBJ1-2; D gene ambiguous. The CDR3 loop spans 14 amino acids. CDR1 is MRHNA, CDR2 SNTAGT, per germline. The sequenced CDR3 bases are TGTGCCAGCAGTGACCCCGGGGAGGGTGACGGC. Protein sequence: CASSDPGEGDG. The complete CDR3 protein is CASSDPGEGDGYTF.

Of note for this clone: The read halts 3 residues ahead of the CDR3 end, with the missing end drawn from the germline J gene. The chain has TRBV19 and TRBJ2-3; D not resolved. Germline values: CDR1 LNHDA, CDR2 SQIVND (reference sequence). V was shortened by 3 bases and J by 0 bases, with 10 bases between the two germline ends. CDR3 length equals 15 residues. The sequenced part of the CDR3 DNA is TGTGCCAGTAGTATCAGCCAGCGTAGCACAGATACG. Its translation: CASSISQRSTDT. The complete CDR3 sequence is CASSISQRSTDTQYF.

As regards this clone: Read sequence stops 3 residues before the CDR3 end, and the germline J gene provides the missing end. The chain is built from TRBV12-3 or TRBV12-4 and TRBJ1-2; 9 positions match TRBD1. There are 13 residues in the CDR3. Incomplete CDR3 DNA: TGTGCCAGCAGCACAGGGGGCGCGGGAGGC. Residues: CASSTGGAGG. The CDR3 in full is CASSTGGAGGYTF.

Details on this clone: The read comes to an end 3 residues before the CDR3 does, leaving the germline J gene to fill in the end. The rearrangement uses TRBV28 and TRBJ2-7; TRBD2 matches at 8 bases. The CDR3 extends over 14 amino acids. J was trimmed by 2 bases and V by 7 bases; bases with no gene match: 7. CDR1 is MDHEN, CDR2 SYDVKM, per germline. The part of the CDR3 DNA that was read is TGTGCCAGCACCTCCCTTAGCGGGGCCTACGAG. Its protein product is CASTSLSGAYE. The whole CDR3 reads CASTSLSGAYEQYF.

Of note for this clone: The read ends 3 residues before the CDR3 terminus; that terminus is restored from the germline J gene. This chain links TRBV12-3 or TRBV12-4 with TRBJ2-5; 7 bases are a match to TRBD1. The CDR3 runs 13 residues. The junction had 6 bases not matched to a gene; V was cut back by 7 bases and J by 4 bases. CDR3 region: CASNPTGVETQYF. Incomplete CDR3 DNA: TGTGCCAGCAACCCAACAGGGGTAGAGACC.

CDR3 region: CASSLLPRGNEQFF. Partial CDR3 DNA: TGCGCCAGCAGCTTACTACCCAGGGGCAATGAG. This chain joins TRBV5-1 and TRBJ2-1, with D tentatively TRBD1 (6 bases). Coverage ceases 3 residues before the CDR3 finishes, and the germline J gene fills in the end. The CDR3 spans 14 residues. Germline loops: CDR1 SGHRS, CDR2 YFSETQ. V was clipped by 2 bases and J by 6 bases, with 12 bases between them.

According to its frequency, this clone is medium-sized (0.01 to 0.1%). The read ends 3 residues before the CDR3 terminus; that terminus is restored from the germline J gene. The gene calls are TRBV19 and TRBJ1-2; D uncertain. CDR3 length: 16 residues. Looked up from germline, CDR1 is LNHDA and CDR2 is SQIVND (reference sequence). This CDR3 reads CASSIDFREPTGGYTF. The sequenced part of the CDR3 DNA is TGTGCCAGTAGTATCGATTTTCGGGAGCCTACGGGGGGC.

CDR3 sequence: CASSRDNNNSPLHF. CDR3 DNA, as far as it was read: TGTGCCAGCAGCCGGGACAACAATAATTCACCC. This rearrangement joins TRBV28 to TRBJ1-6, with a tentative D call TRBD1 (6 bases). The read gets to within 3 residues of the CDR3 end, and the germline J gene fills in the rest. CDR3 length: 14 residues. With 6 bases removed from V and 5 bases from J, the gap between germline ends came to 11 bases. Germline CDR1 is MDHEN and CDR2 is SYDVKM.

A remark on this clone: With the read ending 3 residues before the CDR3 end, the germline J gene is used to fill in that end. The genes are TRBV19 and TRBJ2-3; TRBD1 agrees at 8 bases. The CDR3 is made up of 16 amino acids. Germline-derived CDR1 and CDR2 are LNHDA and SQIVND (reference sequence). The CDR3 protein is CASSIDGRTGPQPQYF. The covered CDR3 bases are TGTGCCAGTAGTATAGACGGTCGGACAGGGCCTCAGCCG. The full variable domain, with the rest looked up from reference TRBV19 and TRBJ2-3, is DGGITQSPKYLFRKEGQNVTLSCEQNLNHDAMYWYRQDPGQGLRLIYYSQIVNDFQKGDIAEGYSVSREKKESFPLTVTSAQKNPTAFYLCASSIDGRTGPQPQYFGPGTRLTVL.

With regard to this clone: The read ends 3 residues early relative to the CDR3; the germline J gene fills the gap. The chain uses TRBV30 and TRBJ2-1, with D maybe TRBD1 (6 bases). Germline loops: CDR1 GTSNPN, CDR2 SVGIG (reference sequence). Trimming took 1 base from V and 8 from J, leaving 9 bases between them. The CDR3 runs to 12 residues. CDR3 residues: CAWSGGGDEQFF. The covered CDR3 bases are TGTGCCTGGAGTGGAGGGGGAGATGAG.

Concerning this clone: Read data end 3 residues before the CDR3 end; the end is taken from the germline J gene. The J gene is TRBJ2-3, the V gene TRBV30; 10 positions match TRBD2. V was pared by 3 bases and J by 5 bases, with 11 bases of the junction left unmatched. From germline, CDR1 is GTSNPN and CDR2 SVGIG (reference sequence). There are 16 residues in the CDR3. Partial CDR3 DNA: TGTGCCTGGAGGCCTAGACTAGCGGGCTACCTAGATACG. It translates to CAWRPRLAGYLDT. The complete CDR3 reads CAWRPRLAGYLDTQYF.

About this clone: From the germline J gene comes the end of the CDR3, since the read stops 3 residues before it. The chain has TRBV29-1 and TRBJ1-2, with 8 bases aligning to TRBD1. The CDR3 spans 12 residues. V was clipped by 6 bases and J by 4 bases; unmatched bases: 4. Germline lookup yields CDR1 SQVTM and CDR2 ANQGSEA. The part of the CDR3 DNA that was read is TGCAGCGTGGTCGGGACAGGCTATGGC. It codes for CSVVGTGYG. The whole CDR3 is CSVVGTGYGYTF.

As for this clone: The read terminates 3 residues ahead of where the CDR3 ends, so the germline J gene completes it. The rearrangement links TRBV19 to TRBJ1-1; 7 nucleotides match TRBD1. The V and J ends lost 3 bases and 5 bases, in that order; junction bases with no gene match: 9. The CDR3 is made up of 15 amino acids. Germline V gene data show CDR1 as LNHDA and CDR2 as SQIVND (reference sequence). The CDR3 DNA, read in part, is TGTGCCAGTAGTATTCACAGGGGATCGAGAACTGAA. It encodes CASSIHRGSRTE. The whole CDR3 sequence is CASSIHRGSRTEAFF.

Remarks on this clone: Read data end 3 residues before the CDR3 end; the end is taken from the germline J gene. This chain links TRBV2 with TRBJ1-2; 7 positions match TRBD1. The germline gives CDR1 SNHLY, CDR2 FYNNEI. This CDR3 contains 15 residues. V gave up 7 bases and J gave up 2 bases; unmatched junction bases: 10. The CDR3 reads CASTTLGQDNYGYTF. The sequenced part of the CDR3 DNA is TGTGCCAGCACCACTCTAGGACAGGACAACTATGGC. The full variable domain, completed using reference TRBV2 and TRBJ1-2, is EPEVTQTPSHQVTQMGQEVILRCVPISNHLYFYWYRQILGQKVEFLVSFYNNEISEKSEIFDDQFSVERPDGSNFTLKIRSTKLEDSAMYFCASTTLGQDNYGYTFGSGTRLTVV.

Frequency places this clone as hyperexpanded. Read data end 3 residues before the CDR3 end; the end is taken from the germline J gene. The chain links TRBV7-9 to TRBJ2-7; no firm D call. Germline loops: CDR1 SEHNR, CDR2 FQNEAQ (reference sequence). V was cut by 5 bases and J by 3 bases, with 17 bases left in between. CDR3 length: 15 residues. The CDR3 reads CASSASLGSVYEQYF. The CDR3 bases that were read are TGTGCCAGCAGCGCCTCGTTGGGCAGTGTCTACGAG.

Details on this clone: Read coverage stops 3 residues before the CDR3 terminus; the germline J gene supplies the remainder. V gene TRBV7-6 combines with J gene TRBJ2-3, with no clear D. Looked up from germline, CDR1 is SGHVS and CDR2 is FNYEAQ. The CDR3 spans 13 residues. Partial CDR3 DNA: TGTGCCAGCAGCCCAGGTACCCAAGAGGCG. Translated: CASSPGTQEA. The entire CDR3 reads CASSPGTQEAQYF.

In regard to this clone: The read stops 3 residues short of the end of the CDR3; the missing end is completed from the germline J gene. The chain joins TRBV9 to TRBJ2-7; 8 bases align to TRBD1. There are 15 residues in the CDR3. The germline CDR1 and CDR2 sequences are SGDLS and YYNGEE. Trimming cost V 3 bases and J 3 bases; bases outside gene matches: 8. The CDR3 sequence is CASSATTGAHYEQYF. The part of the CDR3 DNA that was read is TGTGCCAGCAGCGCCACGACAGGGGCCCACTACGAG.

A note on this clone: The CDR3 goes on 3 residues after the read ends, and that part is filled in from the germline J gene. The chain joins TRBV12-3 or TRBV12-4 to TRBJ2-2, with TRBD1 matching over 10 bases. The V gene end was trimmed by 5 bases and the J gene end by 6 bases; junction bases not matched to a gene: 6. The length of the CDR3 is 15 residues. Incomplete CDR3 DNA: TGTGCCAGCAGTCCGACAGGGGGCGAGGCCGGGGAG. It translates to CASSPTGGEAGE. In full, the CDR3 reads CASSPTGGEAGELFF.

The chain's CDR3 is CASSRGQSSTGELFF. The sequenced part of the CDR3 DNA is TGTGCCAGCAGCCGGGGACAGTCTAGCACCGGGGAG. The chain couples TRBV2 to TRBJ2-2; 7 bases match TRBD1. The read ends 3 residues early relative to the CDR3; the germline J gene fills the gap. CDR1 SNHLY and CDR2 FYNNEI come from the germline V gene. Unmatched junction bases numbered 8, after V lost 6 bases and J lost 4 bases. The CDR3 extends over 15 amino acids.

As concerns this clone: The read halts 3 residues ahead of the CDR3 end, with the missing end drawn from the germline J gene. The chain recombines TRBV13 with TRBJ2-2; 12 positions agree with TRBD2. V shed 4 bases and J 4 bases; nucleotides not matched to a gene: 4. The CDR3 has 16 amino acids. The germline V gene encodes CDR1 PRHDT and CDR2 FYEKMQ (reference sequence). The CDR3 DNA, read in part, is TGTGCCAGCAGCTCGACTAGCGGGAGATTCACCGGGGAG. This gives the protein CASSSTSGRFTGE. The entire CDR3 reads CASSSTSGRFTGELFF. Full variable domain (outside the CDR3, taken from reference TRBV13 and TRBJ2-2): AAGVIQSPRHLIKEKRETATLKCYPIPRHDTVYWYQQGPGQDPQFLISFYEKMQSDKGSIPDRFSAQQFSDYHSELNMSSLELGDSALYFCASSSTSGRFTGELFFGEGSRLTVL.

Worth noting for this clone: The observed sequence ends 3 residues before the CDR3 terminus, with the missing tail filled in from the germline J gene. The rearrangement uses TRBV7-9 and TRBJ1-3; D gene ambiguous. Trimming removed 5 bases from V and 1 base from J, with 6 bases in between. Germline values: CDR1 SEHNR, CDR2 FQNEAQ (reference sequence). This CDR3 is 13 amino acids long. CDR3 amino acids: CASSQLSGNTIYF. Incomplete CDR3 DNA: TGTGCCAGCAGCCAACTTTCTGGAAACACC.

About this clone itself: Read coverage stops 3 residues before the CDR3 terminus; the germline J gene supplies the remainder. This chain links TRBV19 with TRBJ2-4; D is possibly TRBD1 (5 bases). There are 14 residues in the CDR3. Germline CDR1 reads LNHDA; CDR2 reads SQIVND (reference sequence). V lost 8 bases and J 0 bases, leaving 11 bases between the germline ends. CDR3 DNA, as far as it was read: TGTGCCAGTCGCGACAGACTAGCCAAAAACATT. Its protein product is CASRDRLAKNI. The full CDR3 sequence reads CASRDRLAKNIQYF.

As to this clone: The sequence runs out 3 residues before the end of the CDR3; the remainder is reconstructed from the germline J gene. The J gene is TRBJ2-2, the V gene TRBV2, with 8 nucleotides matching TRBD2. V lost 5 bases, J lost 1 base, and 9 bases stayed unmatched. The germline CDR1 and CDR2 sequences are SNHLY and FYNNEI. This CDR3 contains 17 residues. The CDR3 bases that were read are TGTGCCAGCAGTTCTCCCGCGGGAGGTTTGAACACCGGGGAG. Amino acid sequence: CASSSPAGGLNTGE. Given in full, the CDR3 is CASSSPAGGLNTGELFF.

With regard to this clone: From the germline J gene comes the end of the CDR3, since the read stops 3 residues before it. The rearrangement uses TRBV20-1 and TRBJ2-2; TRBD2 matches at 9 bases. Unmatched junction bases numbered 2, after V lost 1 base and J lost 2 bases. CDR1 and CDR2 from the germline V gene are DFQATT and SNEGSKA (reference sequence). The CDR3 totals 15 residues. The CDR3 here is CSARGGLANTGELFF. CDR3 DNA, as far as it was read: TGCAGTGCTAGAGGGGGACTAGCAAACACCGGGGAG.

Of note for this clone: Read coverage stops 3 residues before the CDR3 terminus; the germline J gene supplies the remainder. The chain carries TRBV13 and TRBJ2-1, with D maybe TRBD2 (5 bases). The CDR3 sequence is 15 residues long. Trimming took 2 bases from V and 8 from J, leaving 16 bases between them. Germline lookup yields CDR1 PRHDT and CDR2 FYEKMQ (reference sequence). CDR3 bases read: TGTGCCAGCAGCTTAAATGTCGCCGGGGATTATGAG. Amino acids: CASSLNVAGDYE. The CDR3 in its entirety is CASSLNVAGDYEQFF.